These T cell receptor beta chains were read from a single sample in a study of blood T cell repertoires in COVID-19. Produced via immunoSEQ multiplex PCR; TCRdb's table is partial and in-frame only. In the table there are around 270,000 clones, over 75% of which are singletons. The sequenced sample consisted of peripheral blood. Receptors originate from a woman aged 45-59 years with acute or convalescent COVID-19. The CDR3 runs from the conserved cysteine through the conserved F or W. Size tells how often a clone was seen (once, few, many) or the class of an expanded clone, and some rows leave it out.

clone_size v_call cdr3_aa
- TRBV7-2 CASSRDRDNEQFF
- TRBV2 CASSPTGGYNEQFF
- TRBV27 CASSYRGLGGYTF
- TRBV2 CASSYQSGSTDTQYF
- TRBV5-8 CASSRTGAAFDTGELFF
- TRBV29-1 CSVIQGSETQYF
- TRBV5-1 CASSKRDRAGEQYF
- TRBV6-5 CASSFGTRNQPQHF
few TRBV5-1 CASSPLATNEKLFF
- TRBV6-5 CASSYSSGGRNEKLFF
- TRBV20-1 CSAIDYANTGELFF
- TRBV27 CASSHRGANTEAFF
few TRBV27 CASSPRAGGGETQYF
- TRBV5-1 CASSFGTGNEKLFF
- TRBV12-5 CASGRGTGSTEAFF
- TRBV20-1 CSASSSEAGSYNEQFF
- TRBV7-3 CASSLGAAGEQYF
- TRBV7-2 CASSTRLAGGAGELFF
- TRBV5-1 CASSTAGTGVGFSYEQYF
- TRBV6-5 CASSNLAGRQETQYF
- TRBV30 CAWRPTGGIETQYF
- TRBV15 CATSSYSRGTGNQPQHF
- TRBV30 CAWNLAGAVEQYF
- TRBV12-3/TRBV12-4 CASSRAPFYGYTF